Listed below are T cell receptor beta chains from one sample, sequenced in a study of low-dose radiotherapy and immunotherapy resistance in tumors. One entry per CDR3 protein, called by TCRdb with MiXCR from the reads. The sample contains around 100,000 distinct CDR3 sequences, 20% to 25% of which appear only once. The sample here was PBMCs, taken after low-dose radiotherapy plus immunotherapy. Source of these receptors: a female donor with ovarian cancer. Both conserved end residues are part of each CDR3. A D gene is named only where the DNA matches it firmly. A row's size may be missing; if present it is once, few, many or a size class.

TRBD1	TRBV14	TRBJ1-1	many	TGTGCCAGCAGCCTCCCGGGACAGGGGTCGTACACTGAAGCTTTCTTT	CASSLPGQGSYTEAFF
TRBD1	TRBV29-1	TRBJ2-7	many	TGCAGCGTTCCGGGACAGGGAGCCTCCTACGAGCAGTACTTC	CSVPGQGASYEQYF
TRBD1	TRBV7-2	TRBJ1-4	many	TGTGCCAGCGGCCGGGACAGGACCGAAAAACTGTTTTTT	CASGRDRTEKLFF
-	TRBV28	TRBJ2-3	-	TGTGCCAGCCTAACTGGGGGGCCCCCCGATACGCAGTATTTT	CASLTGGPPDTQYF
TRBD2	TRBV11-3	TRBJ2-2	-	TGTGCCAGCAGCTCGGATAGCGGGAGGTTTTCCGGGGAGCTGTTTTTT	CASSSDSGRFSGELFF
TRBD2	TRBV9	TRBJ2-1	few	TGTGCCAGCAGCGTAGGACTTGCGGCCACGAGCGGGGGAAGGGGAGGTGAGCAGTTCTTC	CASSVGLAATSGGRGGEQFF
-	TRBV27	TRBJ1-2	many	TGTGCCAGCACCAATGATTACAGGGTTTCGCGGCTTGGCTACACCTTC	CASTNDYRVSRLGYTF
TRBD2	TRBV28	TRBJ2-5	-	TGTGCCAGCAGTGTCGGGGGGGCCGGGGAGACCCAGTACTTC	CASSVGGAGETQYF
-	TRBV5-6	TRBJ1-2	-	TGTGCCAGCAGCTGGGTAGAGGCAGGGAGTCACAACTATGGCTACACCTTC	CASSWVEAGSHNYGYTF
TRBD1	TRBV12-3/TRBV12-4	TRBJ1-3	many	TGTGCCAGCAGGGGGGACAGGCGGAGAACTGGAAACACCATATATTTT	CASRGDRRRTGNTIYF
-	TRBV7-9	TRBJ2-7	-	TGTGCCAGCAGCTTAGCGGGACACCAAGCCTACGAGCAGTACTTC	CASSLAGHQAYEQYF
TRBD1	TRBV29-1	TRBJ2-7	-	TGCAGCACAAATACGGGACAGGGCTACGAGCAGTACTTC	CSTNTGQGYEQYF
-	TRBV4-1	TRBJ2-1	many	TGTGCCAGCAGCCTTACACGTTCCCGAAATGAGCAGTTCTTC	CASSLTRSRNEQFF
-	TRBV7-8	TRBJ2-2	many	TGTGCCAGCAGCTTACCCAGGGCAACCGGGGAGCTGTTTTTT	CASSLPRATGELFF
TRBD1	TRBV12-5	TRBJ2-1	many	TGTGCTAGTGGTCCCGGACAGGCCCCCTACAATGAGCAGTTCTTC	CASGPGQAPYNEQFF
-	TRBV6-2/TRBV6-3	TRBJ2-1	many	TGTGCCAGCAGTTACTCCCCGGTGGGCTACAATGAGCAGTTCTTC	CASSYSPVGYNEQFF
-	TRBV6-1	TRBJ2-7	-	TGTGCCAGCAGTGAGGGGGGCCAAACCTACGAGCAGTACTTC	CASSEGGQTYEQYF
-	TRBV18	TRBJ1-1	many	TGTGCCAGCTCATCATCCCAGGGGATCACTGAAGCTTTCTTT	CASSSSQGITEAFF
-	TRBV27	TRBJ2-7	many	TGTGCCAGCAGTGGGCGGGGAGCCTACGAGCAGTACTTC	CASSGRGAYEQYF
TRBD1	TRBV7-2	TRBJ1-5	many	TGTGCCAGCAGCTTAGCGCAGGTGGACAGGGGTTATAGGAGCAATCAGCCCCAGCATTTT	CASSLAQVDRGYRSNQPQHF
TRBD1	TRBV9	TRBJ2-2	many	TGTGCCAGCAGCGTACGACAGGGGGGGGCCGGGGAGCTGTTTTTT	CASSVRQGGAGELFF
TRBD2	TRBV7-2	TRBJ2-1	many	TGTGCCAGCAGCCCCCGGACTAGCGGGAGACACGAGCAGTTCTTC	CASSPRTSGRHEQFF
-	TRBV6-2/TRBV6-3	TRBJ1-5	many	TGTGCCAGCAGCGAAGATGGCAATCAGCCCCAGCATTTT	CASSEDGNQPQHF
TRBD1	TRBV5-1	TRBJ1-2	many	TGCGCCAGCAGCGTGGGACAGGATGGCTACACCTTC	CASSVGQDGYTF
-	TRBV3-1	TRBJ1-2	-	TGTGCCAGCAGCCAAGGTACGCAGGACTACTATGGCTACACCTTC	CASSQGTQDYYGYTF
-	TRBV12-3/TRBV12-4	TRBJ2-7	many	TGTGCCAGCAGTTTACCAGGCCACGAGCAGTACTTC	CASSLPGHEQYF
-	TRBV19	TRBJ2-1	many	TGTGCCAGTAGTATATCGGGAGGGACAGGGAACAATGAGCAGTTCTTC	CASSISGGTGNNEQFF
TRBD1	TRBV7-2	TRBJ2-5	many	TGTGCCAGCATCCAAGAGAGGAGACAGGGGGCGGGTGAGACCCAGTACTTC	CASIQERRQGAGETQYF
TRBD1	TRBV20-1	TRBJ2-2	few	TGCAGTGCCCTCGGGACAGCCTATCGGAACACCGGGGAGCTGTTTTTT	CSALGTAYRNTGELFF
TRBD2	TRBV2	TRBJ2-1	many	TGTGCCAGCAGTGAAATGGTGGCTAGCGGGGGGGTGGAGCAGTTCTTC	CASSEMVASGGVEQFF
-	TRBV6-2/TRBV6-3	TRBJ2-3	many	TGTGCCAGCAGTGATCAAGCTAGCACAGATACGCAGTATTTT	CASSDQASTDTQYF
-	TRBV20-1	TRBJ2-2	many	TGCAGTGCTAGAGTCCCCGAGCGAAGATTGGGCCCGAACACCGGGGAGCTGTTTTTT	CSARVPERRLGPNTGELFF
TRBD1	TRBV5-1	TRBJ2-7	many	TGCGCCAGCGCCAGACCGGGACAGGGAAACGAGCAGTACTTC	CASARPGQGNEQYF
TRBD2	TRBV3-1	TRBJ2-3	-	TGTGCCAGCAGCCAGGCCAATAGCGGGAGGGCAGATACGCAGTATTTT	CASSQANSGRADTQYF
TRBD1	TRBV7-6	TRBJ2-6	-	TGTGCCAGCAGCCCCGGGACAGGGAACTCTGGGGCCAACGTCCTGACTTTC	CASSPGTGNSGANVLTF
-	TRBV5-1	TRBJ1-3	many	TGCGCCAGCTCACTATGGGGGACGAGCTCTGGAAACACCATATATTTT	CASSLWGTSSGNTIYF
-	TRBV6-6	TRBJ1-5	many	TGTGCCAGCATCCACGGTGGGGGCTACGGTCAGCCCCAGCATTTT	CASIHGGGYGQPQHF
-	TRBV6-2/TRBV6-3	TRBJ2-2	many	TGTGCCAGCAAGAAGGAGGCGGGATCGTTTCCGACCGGGGAGCTGTTTTTT	CASKKEAGSFPTGELFF
TRBD1	TRBV6-6	TRBJ1-1	many	TGTGCCAGCAGCAGCAGTTCAGGGGGTCGGGCTTTCTTT	CASSSSSGGRAFF
TRBD2	TRBV4-2	TRBJ2-2	many	TGTGCCAGCAGCCATCCGGGTGGGGGGGCGAACACCGGGGAGCTGTTTTTT	CASSHPGGGANTGELFF
-	TRBV5-8	TRBJ2-3	many	TGTGCCAGCAACCAGTGGGCGGCGCCCACAGATACGCAGTATTTT	CASNQWAAPTDTQYF
-	TRBV14	TRBJ2-7	many	TGTGCCAGCAGCCGCAACCCTAGGGCCGGGATCCCGACCTACGAGCAGTACTTC	CASSRNPRAGIPTYEQYF
TRBD1	TRBV6-2/TRBV6-3	TRBJ1-5	many	TGTGCCAGCAGGACCCCAGGGGGCCCGGAGGCTGATCAGCCCCAGCATTTT	CASRTPGGPEADQPQHF
-	TRBV19	TRBJ1-2	many	TGTGCCAGTAGTTCCCCCCCGGGAGGTAACTATGGCTACACCTTC	CASSSPPGGNYGYTF
-	TRBV2	TRBJ2-2	many	TGTGCCAGCAACCCCCTCCCCGGGGAGCTGTTTTTT	CASNPLPGELFF